These T cell receptor beta chains were read from a single sample in a study of shared clonotypes between healthy human individuals. Generated by immunoSEQ multiplex PCR, the TCRdb table keeps only in-frame clones and is missing some. The sample consists of about 480,000 clones, 79% of them appearing once. Source material: PBMCs. Receptors were obtained from a woman between 35 and 50 years old in good health. Some clones in this sample may be carry-over from other donors' samples. Both conserved end residues are part of each CDR3. D genes are given only for firm matches. For some rows the clone size is stated as once, few or many, or as a class when expanded; others skip it.

size	V	D	J	length	DNA	CDR3
.	TRBV19	.	TRBJ1-3	15	TGTGCCAGTAGTTTACCGGACACTCGACCAAACACCATATATTTT	CASSLPDTRPNTIYF
.	TRBV30	TRBD1	TRBJ1-6	14	TGTGCGGAGCGGACAGGGGATCGTGGTTCACCCCTCCACTTT	CAERTGDRGSPLHF
.	TRBV10-3	.	TRBJ1-4	13	TGTGCCATCAGTGAGGGAGCTAATGAAAAACTGTTTTTT	CAISEGANEKLFF
.	TRBV4-3	.	TRBJ2-3	15	TGCGCCAGCAGCCAAGATGTCGGGAGCACAGATACGCAGTATTTT	CASSQDVGSTDTQYF
.	TRBV7-2	.	TRBJ2-5	12	TGTGCCAGCAGCTTAATGAGAGAGACCCAGTACTTC	CASSLMRETQYF
.	TRBV12-2	.	TRBJ2-7	19	TGTGCAAGCCCAAGGGCCCCCCGGGACAGGGGACTAGACAGATACGAGCAGTACTTC	CASPRAPRDRGLDRYEQYF
.	TRBV5-6	.	TRBJ2-3	14	TGTGCCAGCAGCTCCGTGAGGGCCACAGATACGCAGTATTTT	CASSSVRATDTQYF
.	TRBV6-7	.	TRBJ2-2	18	TGTGCCAGCAGTTACTCGATAGGCTGGAGGCGGGAAGTGCGGGAGCTGTTTTTT	CASSYSIGWRREVRELFF
.	TRBV7-2	.	TRBJ1-4	14	TGTGCCAGCAGCTTTTTTGGCCGTAATGAAAAACTGTTTTTT	CASSFFGRNEKLFF
.	TRBV19	.	TRBJ2-3	16	TGTGCCAGTAGTACAAACAGGGTCGTACGCACAGATACGCAGTATTTT	CASSTNRVVRTDTQYF
.	TRBV7-6	.	TRBJ2-1	16	TGTGCCAGCAACACCCGCAGCGACAGGGAGGCCAATGAGCAGTTCTTC	CASNTRSDREANEQFF
many	TRBV15	.	TRBJ2-1	14	TGTGCCACCAGTGCTGGGAGAGTGCCCAATGAGCAGTTCTTC	CATSAGRVPNEQFF
.	TRBV7-2	.	TRBJ2-7	11	TGTGCCAGCAGCTCACGGCGGGAGCAGTACTTC	CASSSRREQYF
many	TRBV19	TRBD1	TRBJ2-6	17	TGTGCCAGTAGTATGGGGACAGGATCATCTGGGGCCAACGTCCTGACTTTC	CASSMGTGSSGANVLTF
.	TRBV28	TRBD1	TRBJ2-3	15	TGTGCCAGCTGCTCGCCCGGGACAGGGACAGATACGCAGTATTTT	CASCSPGTGTDTQYF
.	TRBV5-6	.	TRBJ2-1	14	TGTGCCAGCAGCTTGCCGGACTCCTACAATGAGCAGTTCTTC	CASSLPDSYNEQFF
.	TRBV5-1	.	TRBJ1-1	15	TGCGCCAGCAGCTTGGTACAATCAGAGAGCACTGAAGCTTTCTTT	CASSLVQSESTEAFF
.	TRBV5-1	.	TRBJ2-3	15	TGCGCCAGCAGCTTGGCAAGCGTTAGCACAGATACGCAGTATTTT	CASSLASVSTDTQYF
.	TRBV29-1	.	TRBJ2-1	16	TGCAGCGCTACCCCGGACGGAATGGAATCCTACAATGAGCAGTTCTTC	CSATPDGMESYNEQFF
.	TRBV30	.	TRBJ1-3	14	TGTGCCTGGAGTGCCTCCCCGGGGGGAAACACCATATATTTT	CAWSASPGGNTIYF
.	TRBV2	.	TRBJ2-3	13	TGTGCCAGCAGTGAATCGGGGGAAGATACGCAGTATTTT	CASSESGEDTQYF
.	TRBV11-2	.	TRBJ2-1	14	TGTGCCAGCAGCTTAGATAGGCCCCCTGGTGAGCAGTTCTTC	CASSLDRPPGEQFF
.	TRBV28	TRBD2	TRBJ2-7	15	TGTGCCAGCAGTTTAGTCCTAGCGGGAGCCTACGAGCAGTACTTC	CASSLVLAGAYEQYF
once	TRBV18	TRBD2	TRBJ2-5	16	TGTGCCAGCTCACCCCTAGCGGGAGGGCCAGAGGAGACCCAGTACTTC	CASSPLAGGPEETQYF
once	TRBV10-1	.	TRBJ2-3	14	TGCGCCAGCAGTGATGGTAGTTTCACAGATACGCAGTATTTT	CASSDGSFTDTQYF
.	TRBV2	.	TRBJ2-5	12	TGTGCCAGCAGTGAATTGGAAGAGACCCAGTACTTC	CASSELEETQYF